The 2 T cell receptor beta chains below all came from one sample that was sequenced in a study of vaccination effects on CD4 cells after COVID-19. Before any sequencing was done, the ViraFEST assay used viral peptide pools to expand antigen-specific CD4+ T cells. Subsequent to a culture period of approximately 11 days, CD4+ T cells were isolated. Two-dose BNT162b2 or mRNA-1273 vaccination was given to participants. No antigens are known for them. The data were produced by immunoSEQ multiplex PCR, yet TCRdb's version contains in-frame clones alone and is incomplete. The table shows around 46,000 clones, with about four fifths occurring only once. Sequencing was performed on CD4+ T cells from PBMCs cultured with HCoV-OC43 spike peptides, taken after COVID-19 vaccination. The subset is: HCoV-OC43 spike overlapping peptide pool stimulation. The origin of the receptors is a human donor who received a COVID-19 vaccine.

CDR3 sequence: CASSLLSGSDTQYF. The DNA of the CDR3 is TGTGCCAGCAGTTTACTATCGGGGTCAGATACGCAGTATTTT. The V gene is TRBV2, the J gene TRBJ2-3; a weak D match, TRBD2 (5 bases). Germline V gene data show CDR1 as SNHLY and CDR2 as FYNNEI. The CDR3 is made up of 14 amino acids. V lost 5 bases, J lost 4 bases, and 13 bases lay in between.

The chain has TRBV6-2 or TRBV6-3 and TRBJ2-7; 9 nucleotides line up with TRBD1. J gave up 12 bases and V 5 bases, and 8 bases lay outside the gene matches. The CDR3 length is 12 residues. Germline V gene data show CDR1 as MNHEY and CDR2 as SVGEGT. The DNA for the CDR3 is TGTGCCAGCAGTAAAACAGGGGGCACTCCGTACTTC. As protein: CASSKTGGTPYF.